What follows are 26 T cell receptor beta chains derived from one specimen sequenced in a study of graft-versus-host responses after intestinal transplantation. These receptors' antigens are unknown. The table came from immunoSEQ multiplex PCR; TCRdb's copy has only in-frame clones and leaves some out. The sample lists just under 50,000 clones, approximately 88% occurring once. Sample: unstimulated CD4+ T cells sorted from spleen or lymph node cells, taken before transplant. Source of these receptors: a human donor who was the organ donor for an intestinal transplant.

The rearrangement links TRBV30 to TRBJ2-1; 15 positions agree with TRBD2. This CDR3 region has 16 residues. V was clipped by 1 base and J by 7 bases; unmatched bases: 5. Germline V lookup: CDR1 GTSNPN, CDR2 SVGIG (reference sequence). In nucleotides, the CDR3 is TGTGCCTGGAGTGCGGGACTAGCGGGAGGAGGAAATGAGCAGTTCTTC. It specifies CAWSAGLAGGGNEQFF.

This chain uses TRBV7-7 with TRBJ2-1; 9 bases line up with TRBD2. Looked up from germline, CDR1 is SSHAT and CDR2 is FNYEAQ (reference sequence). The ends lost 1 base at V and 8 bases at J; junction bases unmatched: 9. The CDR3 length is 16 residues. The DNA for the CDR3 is TGTGCCAGCAGCTTAGTCGCGGGAGGGGGACAAGATGAGCAGTTCTTC. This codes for CASSLVAGGGQDEQFF.

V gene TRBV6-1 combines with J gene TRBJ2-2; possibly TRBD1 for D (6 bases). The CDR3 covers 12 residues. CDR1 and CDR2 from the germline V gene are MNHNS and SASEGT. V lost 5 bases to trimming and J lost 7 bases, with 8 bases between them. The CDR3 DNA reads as TGTGCCAGCAGTCAGGGGATCGGGGAGCTGTTTTTT. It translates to CASSQGIGELFF.

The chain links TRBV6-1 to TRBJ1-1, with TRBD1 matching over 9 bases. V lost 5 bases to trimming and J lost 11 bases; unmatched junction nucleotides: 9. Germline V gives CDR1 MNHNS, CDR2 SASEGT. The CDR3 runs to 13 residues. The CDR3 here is CASSPPGTGKAFF. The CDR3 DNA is TGTGCCAGCAGTCCCCCAGGGACAGGGAAGGCTTTCTTT.

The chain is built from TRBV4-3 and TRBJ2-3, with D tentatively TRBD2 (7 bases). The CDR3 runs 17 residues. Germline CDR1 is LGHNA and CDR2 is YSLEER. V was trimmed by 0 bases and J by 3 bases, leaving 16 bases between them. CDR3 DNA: TGCGCCAGCAGCCAAGATTTGCGGGGGCTAGTGACAGATACGCAGTATTTT. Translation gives CASSQDLRGLVTDTQYF.

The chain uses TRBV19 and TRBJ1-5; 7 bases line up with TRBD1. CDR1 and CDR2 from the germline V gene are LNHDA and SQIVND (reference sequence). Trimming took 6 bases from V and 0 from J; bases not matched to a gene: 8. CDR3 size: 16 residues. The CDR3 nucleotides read TGTGCCAGTAGCAGGGACAGCCCTAATAGCAATCAGCCCCAGCATTTT. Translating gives CASSRDSPNSNQPQHF.

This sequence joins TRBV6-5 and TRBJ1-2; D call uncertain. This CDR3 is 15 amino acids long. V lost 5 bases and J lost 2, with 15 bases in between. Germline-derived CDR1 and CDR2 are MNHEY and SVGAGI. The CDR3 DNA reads TGTGCCAGCAGTGCCCTATCCGGGGTCAACTATGGCTACACCTTC. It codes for CASSALSGVNYGYTF.

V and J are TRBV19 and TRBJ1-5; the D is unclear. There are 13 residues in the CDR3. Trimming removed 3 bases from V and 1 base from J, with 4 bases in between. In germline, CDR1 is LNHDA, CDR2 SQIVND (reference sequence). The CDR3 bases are TGTGCCAGTAGTATGGGGAGCAATCAGCCCCAGCATTTT. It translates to CASSMGSNQPQHF.

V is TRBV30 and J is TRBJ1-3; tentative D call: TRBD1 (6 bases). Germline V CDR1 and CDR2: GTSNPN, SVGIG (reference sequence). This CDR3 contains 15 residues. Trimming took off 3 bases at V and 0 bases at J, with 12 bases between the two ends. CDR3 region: CAWRPRTVSGNTIYF. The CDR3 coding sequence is TGTGCCTGGAGGCCCCGGACAGTCTCTGGAAACACCATATATTTT.

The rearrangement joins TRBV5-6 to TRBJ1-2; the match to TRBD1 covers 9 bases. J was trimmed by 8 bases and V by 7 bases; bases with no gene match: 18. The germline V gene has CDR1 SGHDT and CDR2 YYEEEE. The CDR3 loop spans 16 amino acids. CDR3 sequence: CASASTGTGSLLGYTF. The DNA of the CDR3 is TGTGCCAGCGCCTCCACCGGGACAGGGAGCTTGTTGGGCTACACCTTC.

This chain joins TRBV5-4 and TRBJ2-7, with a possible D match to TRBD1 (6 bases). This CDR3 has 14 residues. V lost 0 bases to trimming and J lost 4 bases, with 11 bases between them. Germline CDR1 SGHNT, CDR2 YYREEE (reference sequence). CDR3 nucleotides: TGTGCCAGCAGCTTGGCAGGGGATCGTTACGAGCAGTACTTC. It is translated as CASSLAGDRYEQYF.

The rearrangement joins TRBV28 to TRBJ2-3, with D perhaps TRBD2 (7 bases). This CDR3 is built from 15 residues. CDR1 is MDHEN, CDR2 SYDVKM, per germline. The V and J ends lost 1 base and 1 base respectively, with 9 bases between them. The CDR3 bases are TGTGCCAGCAGTTTATCGGGGGGCCGCACAGATACGCAGTATTTT. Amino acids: CASSLSGGRTDTQYF.

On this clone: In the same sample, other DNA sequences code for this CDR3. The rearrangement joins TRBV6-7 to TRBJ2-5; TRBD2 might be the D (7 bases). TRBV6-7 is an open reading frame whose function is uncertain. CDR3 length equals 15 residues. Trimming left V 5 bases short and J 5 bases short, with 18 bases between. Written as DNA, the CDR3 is TGTGCCAGCAGTATATGGGGGCGGCGGGGGGAGACCCAGTACTTC. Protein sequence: CASSIWGRRGETQYF.

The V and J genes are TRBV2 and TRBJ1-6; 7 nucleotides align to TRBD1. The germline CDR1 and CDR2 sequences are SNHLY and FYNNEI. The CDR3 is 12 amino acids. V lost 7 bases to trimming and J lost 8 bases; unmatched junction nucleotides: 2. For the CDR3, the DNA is TGTGCCAGCAAGGGGGCCTATTCACCCCTCCACTTT. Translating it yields CASKGAYSPLHF.

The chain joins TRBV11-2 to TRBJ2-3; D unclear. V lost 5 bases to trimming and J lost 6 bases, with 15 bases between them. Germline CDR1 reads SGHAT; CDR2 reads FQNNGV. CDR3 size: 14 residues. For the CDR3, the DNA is TGTGCCAGCAGCCCCGCCTGGAAGGGTGATACGCAGTATTTT. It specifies CASSPAWKGDTQYF.

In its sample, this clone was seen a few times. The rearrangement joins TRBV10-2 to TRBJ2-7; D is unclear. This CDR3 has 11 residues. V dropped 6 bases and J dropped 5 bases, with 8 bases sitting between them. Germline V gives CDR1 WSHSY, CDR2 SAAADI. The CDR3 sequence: CASRRTDEQYF. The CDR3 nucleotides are TGCGCCAGCAGGAGGACGGACGAGCAGTACTTC.

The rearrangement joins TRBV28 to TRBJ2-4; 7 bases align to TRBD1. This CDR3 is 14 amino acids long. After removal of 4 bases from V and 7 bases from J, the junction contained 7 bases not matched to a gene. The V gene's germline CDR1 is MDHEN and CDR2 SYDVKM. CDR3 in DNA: TGTGCCAGCAGTTCCCCCGGGACAGCTAACATTCAGTACTTC. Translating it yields CASSSPGTANIQYF.

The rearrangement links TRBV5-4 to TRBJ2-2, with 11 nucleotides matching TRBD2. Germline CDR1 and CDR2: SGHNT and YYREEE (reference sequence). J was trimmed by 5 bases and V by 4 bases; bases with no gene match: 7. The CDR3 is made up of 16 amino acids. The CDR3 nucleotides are TGTGCCAGCAGCGATAGCGGGAGGGCCGGGACCGGGGAGCTGTTTTTT. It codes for CASSDSGRAGTGELFF.

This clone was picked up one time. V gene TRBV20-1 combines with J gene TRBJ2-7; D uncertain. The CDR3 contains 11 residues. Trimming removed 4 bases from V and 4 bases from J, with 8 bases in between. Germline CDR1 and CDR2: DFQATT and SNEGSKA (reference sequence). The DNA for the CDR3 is TGCAGTGCTAAGGTTATTTACGAGCAGTACTTC. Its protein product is CSAKVIYEQYF.

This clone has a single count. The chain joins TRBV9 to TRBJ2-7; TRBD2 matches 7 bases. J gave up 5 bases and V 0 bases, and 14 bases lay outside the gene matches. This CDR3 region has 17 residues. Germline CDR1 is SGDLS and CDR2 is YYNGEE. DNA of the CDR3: TGTGCCAGCAGCGTAGACCCCTCGGGGGGAGTGTTCGACGAGCAGTACTTC. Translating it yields CASSVDPSGGVFDEQYF.

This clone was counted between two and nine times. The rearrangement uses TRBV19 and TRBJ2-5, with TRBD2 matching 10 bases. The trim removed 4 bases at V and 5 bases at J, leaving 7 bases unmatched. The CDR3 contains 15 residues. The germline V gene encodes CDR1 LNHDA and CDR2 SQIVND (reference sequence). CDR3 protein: CASSNPSGSLETQYF. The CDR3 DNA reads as TGTGCCAGTAGTAATCCTAGCGGGAGTTTGGAGACCCAGTACTTC.

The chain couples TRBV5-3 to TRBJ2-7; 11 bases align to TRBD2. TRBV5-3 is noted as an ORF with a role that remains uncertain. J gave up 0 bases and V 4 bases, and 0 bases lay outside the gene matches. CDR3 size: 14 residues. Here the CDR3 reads CARSGTSGSYEQYF. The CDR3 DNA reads TGTGCCAGAAGCGGGACTAGCGGCTCCTACGAGCAGTACTTC.

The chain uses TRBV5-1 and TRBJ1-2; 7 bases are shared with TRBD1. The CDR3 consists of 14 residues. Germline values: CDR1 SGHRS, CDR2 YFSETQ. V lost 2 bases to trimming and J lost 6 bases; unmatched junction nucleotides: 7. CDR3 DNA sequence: TGCGCCAGCAGCTTTACAGGGGCGTCGGATGGCTACACCTTC. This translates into CASSFTGASDGYTF.

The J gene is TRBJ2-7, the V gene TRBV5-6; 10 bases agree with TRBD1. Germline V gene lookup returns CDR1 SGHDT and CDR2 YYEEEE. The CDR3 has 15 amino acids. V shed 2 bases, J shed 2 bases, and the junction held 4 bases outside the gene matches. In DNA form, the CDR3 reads TGTGCCAGCAGCTTAACCGGGACAGGGGCCTACGAGCAGTACTTC. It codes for CASSLTGTGAYEQYF.

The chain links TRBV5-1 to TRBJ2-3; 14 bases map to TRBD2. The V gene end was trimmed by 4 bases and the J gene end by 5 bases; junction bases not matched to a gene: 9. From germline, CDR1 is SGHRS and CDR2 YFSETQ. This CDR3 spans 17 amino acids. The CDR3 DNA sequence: TGCGCCAGCAGCCCCGGACTAGCGGGGGGTGGAGGAGATACGCAGTATTTT. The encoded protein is CASSPGLAGGGGDTQYF. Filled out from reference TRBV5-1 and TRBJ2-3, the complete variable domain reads KAGVTQTPRYLIKTRGQQVTLSCSPISGHRSVSWYQQTPGQGLQFLFEYFSETQRNKGNFPGRFSGRQFSNSRSEMNVSTLELGDSALYLCASSPGLAGGGGDTQYFGPGTRLTVL.

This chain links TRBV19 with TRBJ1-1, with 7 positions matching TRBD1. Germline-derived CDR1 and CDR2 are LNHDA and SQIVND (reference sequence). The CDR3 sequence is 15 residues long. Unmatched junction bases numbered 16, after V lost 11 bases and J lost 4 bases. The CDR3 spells CAVTGEGAVVTEAFF. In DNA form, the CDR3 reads TGTGCCGTAACAGGGGAGGGGGCCGTGGTCACTGAAGCTTTCTTT.